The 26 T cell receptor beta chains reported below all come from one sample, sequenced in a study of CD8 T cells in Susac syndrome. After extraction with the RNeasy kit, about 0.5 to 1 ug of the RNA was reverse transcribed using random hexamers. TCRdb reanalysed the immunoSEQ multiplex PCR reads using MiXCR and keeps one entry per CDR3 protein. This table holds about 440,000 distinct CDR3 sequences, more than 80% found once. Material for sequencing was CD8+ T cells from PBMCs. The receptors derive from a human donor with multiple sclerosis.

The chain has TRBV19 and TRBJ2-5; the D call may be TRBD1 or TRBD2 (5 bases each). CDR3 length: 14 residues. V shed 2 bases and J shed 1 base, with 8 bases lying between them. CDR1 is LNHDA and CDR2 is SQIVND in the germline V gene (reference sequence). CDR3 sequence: CASSILGTQETQYF. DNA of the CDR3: TGTGCCAGTAGTATACTTGGGACCCAAGAGACCCAGTACTTC.

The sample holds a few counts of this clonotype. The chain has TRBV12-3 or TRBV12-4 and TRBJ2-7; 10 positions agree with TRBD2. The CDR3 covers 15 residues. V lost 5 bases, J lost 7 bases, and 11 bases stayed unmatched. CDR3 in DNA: TGTGCCAGCAGTCCCCCTAGCGGGAGCCCGGGGGAGCAGTACTTC. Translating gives CASSPPSGSPGEQYF.

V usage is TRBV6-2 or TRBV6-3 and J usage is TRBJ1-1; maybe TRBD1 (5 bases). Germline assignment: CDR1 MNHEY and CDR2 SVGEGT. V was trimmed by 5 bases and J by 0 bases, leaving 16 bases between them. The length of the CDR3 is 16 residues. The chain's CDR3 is CASSPPTDFMNTEAFF. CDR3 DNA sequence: TGTGCCAGCAGTCCACCGACAGATTTCATGAACACTGAAGCTTTCTTT.

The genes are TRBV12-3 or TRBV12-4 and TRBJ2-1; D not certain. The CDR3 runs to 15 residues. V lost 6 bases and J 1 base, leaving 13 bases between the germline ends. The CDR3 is CASSQTPDSYNEQFF. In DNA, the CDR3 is TGTGCCAGCAGCCAGACTCCAGATTCCTACAATGAGCAGTTCTTC.

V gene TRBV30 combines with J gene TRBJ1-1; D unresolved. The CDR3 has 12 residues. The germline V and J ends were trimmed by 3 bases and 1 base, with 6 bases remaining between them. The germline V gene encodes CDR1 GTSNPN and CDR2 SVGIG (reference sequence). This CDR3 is CAWRTENTEAFF. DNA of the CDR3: TGTGCCTGGAGAACAGAGAACACTGAAGCTTTCTTT.

CDR3 in DNA: TGTGCCAGCAGACCCCCTCTAGCGGGGAACACCGGGGAGCTGTTTTTT. Its translation is CASRPPLAGNTGELFF. The rearrangement uses TRBV12-3 or TRBV12-4 and TRBJ2-2; 8 positions agree with TRBD2. The V gene end was trimmed by 6 bases and the J gene end by 1 base; junction bases not matched to a gene: 7. This CDR3 region has 16 residues.

CDR3 sequence: CATRLLEEETQYF. CDR3 bases: TGTGCCACCAGACTTTTGGAAGAAGAGACCCAGTACTTC. The chain carries TRBV15 and TRBJ2-5; the D is unclear. Trimming pared 6 bases from V and 3 bases from J, leaving 11 bases between. This CDR3 is 13 amino acids long. Germline CDR1 reads LNHNV; CDR2 reads YYDKDF (reference sequence). The full variable domain, rest sourced from reference TRBV15 and TRBJ2-5, is DAMVIQNPRYQVTQFGKPVTLSCSQTLNHNVMYWYQQKSSQAPKLLFHYYDKDFNNEADTPDNFQSRRPNTSFCFLDIRSPGLGDTAMYLCATRLLEEETQYFGPGTRLLVL.

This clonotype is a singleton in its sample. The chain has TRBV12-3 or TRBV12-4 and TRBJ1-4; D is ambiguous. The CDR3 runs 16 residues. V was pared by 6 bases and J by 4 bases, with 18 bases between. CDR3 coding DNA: TGTGCCAGCAGCTCTCCTGAAACAGATTTTAATGAAAAACTGTTTTTT. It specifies CASSSPETDFNEKLFF.

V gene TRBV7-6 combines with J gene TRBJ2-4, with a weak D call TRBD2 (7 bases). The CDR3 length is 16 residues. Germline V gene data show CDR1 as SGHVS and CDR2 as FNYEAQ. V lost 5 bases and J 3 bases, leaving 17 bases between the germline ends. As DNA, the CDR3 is TGTGCCAGCAGCCCCGGCCGGGGGGCGCGCAAAAACATTCAGTACTTC. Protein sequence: CASSPGRGARKNIQYF. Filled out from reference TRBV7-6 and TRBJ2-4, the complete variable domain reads GAGVSQSPRYKVTKRGQDVALRCDPISGHVSLYWYRQALGQGPEFLTYFNYEAQQDKSGLPNDRFSAERPEGSISTLTIQRTEQRDSAMYRCASSPGRGARKNIQYFGAGTRLSVL.

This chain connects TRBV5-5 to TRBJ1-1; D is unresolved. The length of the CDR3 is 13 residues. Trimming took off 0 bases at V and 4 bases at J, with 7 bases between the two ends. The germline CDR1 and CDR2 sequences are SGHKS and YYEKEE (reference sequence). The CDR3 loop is CASSLEEFTEAFF. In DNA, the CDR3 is TGTGCCAGCAGCTTGGAGGAATTCACTGAAGCTTTCTTT.

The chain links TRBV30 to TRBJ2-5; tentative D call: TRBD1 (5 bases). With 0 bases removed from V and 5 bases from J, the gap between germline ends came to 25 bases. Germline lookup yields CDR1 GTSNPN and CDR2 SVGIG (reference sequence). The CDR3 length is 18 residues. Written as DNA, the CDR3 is TGTGCCTGGAGTGTCTTCGGAAGGACAACTCCGGCCCAGGAGACCCAGTACTTC. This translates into CAWSVFGRTTPAQETQYF.

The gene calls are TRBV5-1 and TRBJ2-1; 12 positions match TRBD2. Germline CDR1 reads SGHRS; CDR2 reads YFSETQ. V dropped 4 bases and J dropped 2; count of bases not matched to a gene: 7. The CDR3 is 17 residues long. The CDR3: CASSMGLAGLTYNEQFF. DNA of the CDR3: TGCGCCAGCAGCATGGGACTAGCGGGCCTAACCTACAATGAGCAGTTCTTC.

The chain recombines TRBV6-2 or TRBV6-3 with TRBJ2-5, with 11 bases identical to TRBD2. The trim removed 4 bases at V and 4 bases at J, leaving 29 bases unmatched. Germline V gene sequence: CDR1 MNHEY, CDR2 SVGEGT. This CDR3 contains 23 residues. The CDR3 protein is CASSSRTSGLRLVFGRWRETQYF. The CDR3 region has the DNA TGTGCCAGCAGTTCGAGGACTAGCGGGTTGAGGCTGGTTTTCGGCCGGTGGCGAGAGACCCAGTACTTC.

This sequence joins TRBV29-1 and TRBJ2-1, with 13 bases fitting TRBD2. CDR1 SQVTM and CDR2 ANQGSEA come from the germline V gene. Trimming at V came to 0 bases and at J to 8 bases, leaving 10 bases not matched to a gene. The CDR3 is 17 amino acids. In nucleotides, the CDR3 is TGCAGCGTTGAAGATCGGGGGACTAGCGGGATCTGGGATGAGCAGTTCTTC. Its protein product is CSVEDRGTSGIWDEQFF.

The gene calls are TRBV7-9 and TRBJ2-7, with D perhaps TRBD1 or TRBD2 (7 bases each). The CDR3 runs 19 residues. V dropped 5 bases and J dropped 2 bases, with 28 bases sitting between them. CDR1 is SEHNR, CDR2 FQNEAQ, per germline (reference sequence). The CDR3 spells CASSPNIPRGGHQAYEQYF. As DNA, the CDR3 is TGTGCCAGCAGCCCTAATATTCCCAGGGGGGGACACCAAGCCTACGAGCAGTACTTC.

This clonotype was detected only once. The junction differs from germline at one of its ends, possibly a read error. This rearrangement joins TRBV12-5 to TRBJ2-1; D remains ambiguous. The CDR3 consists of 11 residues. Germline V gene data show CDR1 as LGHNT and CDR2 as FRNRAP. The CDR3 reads CASGFPNGQFF. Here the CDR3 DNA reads TGTGCTAGTGGTTTTCCTAATGGGCAGTTCTTC.

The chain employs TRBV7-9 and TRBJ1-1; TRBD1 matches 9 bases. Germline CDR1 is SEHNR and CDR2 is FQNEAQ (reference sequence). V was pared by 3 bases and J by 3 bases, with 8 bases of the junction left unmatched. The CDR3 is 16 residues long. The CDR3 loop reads CASSLLTGGSDTEAFF. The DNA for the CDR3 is TGTGCCAGCAGCTTGCTAACAGGGGGCTCTGACACTGAAGCTTTCTTT.

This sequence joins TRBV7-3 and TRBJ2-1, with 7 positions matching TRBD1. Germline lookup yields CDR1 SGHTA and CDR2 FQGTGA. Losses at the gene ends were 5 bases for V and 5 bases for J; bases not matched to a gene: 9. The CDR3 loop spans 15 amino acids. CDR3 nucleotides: TGTGCCAGCAGCCCCTTAGGGCAGGGGGACAATGAGCAGTTCTTC. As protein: CASSPLGQGDNEQFF.

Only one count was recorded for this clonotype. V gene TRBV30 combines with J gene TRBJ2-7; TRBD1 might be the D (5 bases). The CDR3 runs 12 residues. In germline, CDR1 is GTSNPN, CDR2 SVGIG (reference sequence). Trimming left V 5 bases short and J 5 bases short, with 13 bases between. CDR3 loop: CAWDPGSHEQYF. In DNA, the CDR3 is TGTGCCTGGGACCCAGGGTCCCACGAGCAGTACTTC. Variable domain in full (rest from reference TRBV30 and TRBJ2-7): SQTIHQWPATLVQPVGSPLSLECTVEGTSNPNLYWYRQAAGRGLQLLFYSVGIGQISSEVPQNLSASRPQDRQFILSSKKLLLSDSGFYLCAWDPGSHEQYFGPGTRLTVT.

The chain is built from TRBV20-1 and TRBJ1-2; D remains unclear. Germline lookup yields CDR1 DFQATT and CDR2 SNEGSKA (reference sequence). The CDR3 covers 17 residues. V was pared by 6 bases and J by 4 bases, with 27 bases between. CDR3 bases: TGCAGTGCCCCAGAGGGCCAGTACCCGAATCAACGCTATGGCTACACCTTC. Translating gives CSAPEGQYPNQRYGYTF.

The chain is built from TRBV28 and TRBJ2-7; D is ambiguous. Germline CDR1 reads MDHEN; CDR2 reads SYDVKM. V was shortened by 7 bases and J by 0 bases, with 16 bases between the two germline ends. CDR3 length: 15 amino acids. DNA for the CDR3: TGTGCCAGCACCGTACACTACAGCCACTCCTACGAGCAGTACTTC. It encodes CASTVHYSHSYEQYF.

CDR3 nucleotide sequence: TGTGCCAGCAGCTTGGCGGCTAGCGGGGATGGGGCCAACGTCCTGACTTTC. Its protein is CASSLAASGDGANVLTF. This chain uses TRBV7-8 with TRBJ2-6; 9 positions match TRBD2. Germline CDR1 and CDR2: SGHVS and FQNEAQ. Trimming removed 3 bases from V and 3 bases from J; junction bases left unmatched: 6. This CDR3 contains 17 residues.

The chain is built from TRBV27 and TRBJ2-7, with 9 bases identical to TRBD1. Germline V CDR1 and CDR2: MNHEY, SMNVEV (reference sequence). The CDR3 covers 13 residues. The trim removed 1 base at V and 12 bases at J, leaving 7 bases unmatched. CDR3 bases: TGTGCCAGCAGTTTATTTCCGGGACAGGGCTCGTACTTC. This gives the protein CASSLFPGQGSYF.

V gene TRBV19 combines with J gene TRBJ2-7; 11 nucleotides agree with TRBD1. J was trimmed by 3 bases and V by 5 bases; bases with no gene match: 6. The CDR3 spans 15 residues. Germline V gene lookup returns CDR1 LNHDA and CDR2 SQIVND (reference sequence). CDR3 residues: CASSPGTGGNYEQYF. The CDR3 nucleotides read TGTGCCAGTAGTCCGGGGACAGGGGGTAACTACGAGCAGTACTTC.

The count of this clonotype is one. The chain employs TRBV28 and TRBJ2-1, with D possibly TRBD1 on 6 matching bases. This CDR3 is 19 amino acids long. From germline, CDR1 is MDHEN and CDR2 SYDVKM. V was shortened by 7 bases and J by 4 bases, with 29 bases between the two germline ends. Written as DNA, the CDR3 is TGTGCCAGCACAGACATTTTACCGCTGTCCCGGGACACTTACAATGAGCAGTTCTTC. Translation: CASTDILPLSRDTYNEQFF.

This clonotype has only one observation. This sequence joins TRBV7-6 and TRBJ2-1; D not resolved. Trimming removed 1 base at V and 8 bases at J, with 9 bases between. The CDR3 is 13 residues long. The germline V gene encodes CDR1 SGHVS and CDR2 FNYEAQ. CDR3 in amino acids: CASSLGPVHEQFF. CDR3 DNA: TGTGCCAGCAGCTTAGGTCCCGTCCATGAGCAGTTCTTC.